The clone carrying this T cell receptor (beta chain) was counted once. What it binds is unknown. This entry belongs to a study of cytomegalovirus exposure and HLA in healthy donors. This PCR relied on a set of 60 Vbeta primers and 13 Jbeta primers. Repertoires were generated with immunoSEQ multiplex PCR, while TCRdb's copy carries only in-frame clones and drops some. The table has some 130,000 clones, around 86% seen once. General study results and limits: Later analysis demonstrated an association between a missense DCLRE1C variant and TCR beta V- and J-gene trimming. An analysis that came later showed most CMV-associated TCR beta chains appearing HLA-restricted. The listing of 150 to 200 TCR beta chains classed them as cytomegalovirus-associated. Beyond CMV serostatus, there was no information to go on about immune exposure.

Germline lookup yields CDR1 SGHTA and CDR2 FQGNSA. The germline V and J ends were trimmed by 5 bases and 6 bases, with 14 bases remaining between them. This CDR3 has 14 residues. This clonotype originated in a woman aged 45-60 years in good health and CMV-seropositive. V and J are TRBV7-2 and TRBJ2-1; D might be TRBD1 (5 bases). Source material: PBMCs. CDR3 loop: CASSPRVSGNEQFF. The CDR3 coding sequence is TGTGCCAGCAGCCCCAGGGTATCGGGCAATGAGCAGTTCTTC.